This TCR beta chain was identified in a study of T cells after yellow fever vaccination. In its sample, this clonotype was seen many times. TCRdb re-called the 5' RACE reads through MiXCR, storing one row per CDR3 protein. The table records approximately 600,000 distinct CDR3 sequences, 9% to 15% of them present only once. Germline values: CDR1 SGHRS, CDR2 YFSETQ. Trimming stripped 2 bases from V and 5 bases from J, with 13 bases between. The CDR3 is 14 residues long. The input for sequencing was PBMCs, taken on the day of the yellow fever booster vaccination. This chain links TRBV5-1 with TRBJ1-1; D may be TRBD1 (5 bases). The receptor was isolated from a man aged 25 to 45 who received the YFV17D yellow fever vaccine. In DNA form, the CDR3 reads TGCGCCAGCAGCTTCCAGCAGGGAGGGACTGAAGCTTTCTTT. Its translation: CASSFQQGGTEAFF. The full variable domain, with the rest looked up from reference TRBV5-1 and TRBJ1-1, is KAGVTQTPRYLIKTRGQQVTLSCSPISGHRSVSWYQQTPGQGLQFLFEYFSETQRNKGNFPGRFSGRQFSNSRSEMNVSTLELGDSALYLCASSFQQGGTEAFFGQGTRLTVV.